The 19 T cell receptor beta chains below were found in one sample sequenced in a study of T cells in Graves' hyperthyroidism and ophthalmopathy. What was amplified from RNA transcripts were TCR beta CDR3 regions. The HTBI primer set served for first-round RT-PCR of the TCR CDR3. TCRdb redid the calling of the multiplex PCR reads with MiXCR, one entry per CDR3 protein. This sample has nearly 600,000 distinct CDR3 sequences, with approximately 15% found just once. The sequencing input was blood. The receptors were gathered from a young woman with Graves' ophthalmopathy.

This clonotype was counted many times. This CDR3 is CASSLSRTLDEPQHF. The CDR3 nucleotides are TGTGCCAGCAGTTTATCTAGGACCCTAGACGAGCCCCAGCATTTT. This chain connects TRBV12-3 or TRBV12-4 to TRBJ1-5; D gene unclear. V lost 2 bases to trimming and J lost 8 bases, with 16 bases between them. This CDR3 is built from 15 residues.

In its sample, this clonotype was seen many times. This chain joins TRBV12-3 or TRBV12-4 and TRBJ2-1; 9 nucleotides agree with TRBD1. There are 14 residues in the CDR3. V dropped 6 bases and J dropped 2; count of bases not matched to a gene: 2. This CDR3 reads CASRRQGAYNEQFF. The DNA for the CDR3 is TGTGCCAGCAGGAGACAGGGGGCCTACAATGAGCAGTTCTTC.

The sample holds many counts of this clonotype. The chain carries TRBV12-3 or TRBV12-4 and TRBJ1-1; D remains unclear. The V end was cut by 2 bases, the J end by 1 base, with 8 bases between. This CDR3 is 14 amino acids long. CDR3 loop: CASSLIEGNTEAFF. CDR3 bases: TGTGCCAGCAGTTTAATCGAAGGGAACACTGAAGCTTTCTTT.

This clonotype was detected a few times. J is TRBJ2-1 and V is TRBV12-5; D is possibly TRBD1 (5 bases). CDR1 and CDR2 (germline): LGHNT, FRNRAP. The CDR3 runs 14 residues. V lost 0 bases, J lost 10 bases, and 13 bases lay in between. The CDR3, as DNA: TGTGCTAGTGGTTTGGTTGGTGGGGCCCGCGAGCAGTTCTTC. It specifies CASGLVGGAREQFF.

This clonotype has ten or more counts. The CDR3 coding sequence is TGTGCCAGCAGACTAGGACAGGGAGCCTACGAGCAGTACTTC. It codes for CASRLGQGAYEQYF. The chain recombines TRBV12-3 or TRBV12-4 with TRBJ2-7; 8 bases are a match to TRBD1. The CDR3 is 14 residues long. J was trimmed by 2 bases and V by 6 bases; bases with no gene match: 6.

Only a few counts were recorded for this clonotype. This chain connects TRBV29-1 to TRBJ2-1; the match to TRBD1 covers 9 bases. Germline CDR1 and CDR2: SQVTM and ANQGSEA. The CDR3 runs 14 residues. Trimming at V came to 5 bases and at J to 7 bases, leaving 9 bases not matched to a gene. This CDR3 reads CSVPRDRVTNEQFF. Here the CDR3 DNA reads TGCAGCGTTCCCCGGGACAGGGTAACGAATGAGCAGTTCTTC.

The chain employs TRBV5-8 and TRBJ1-4; 7 bases fit TRBD1. This CDR3 is built from 18 residues. Germline assignment: CDR1 SGHTS and CDR2 YDEGEE. J was trimmed by 5 bases and V by 2 bases; bases with no gene match: 15. The CDR3 region has the DNA TGTGCCAGCAGCTTTCTCCCCCTTTCGACAGGGCTCAATGAAAAACTGTTTTTT. Translation gives CASSFLPLSTGLNEKLFF.

This clonotype was observed a handful of times. The chain recombines TRBV4-2 with TRBJ1-4; the D gene is possibly TRBD1 (6 bases). The V gene's germline CDR1 is LGHNA and CDR2 YNFKEQ. V shed 0 bases and J shed 8 bases, with 22 bases lying between them. The CDR3 has 18 amino acids. The CDR3 protein is CASSQEMDRDTPNEKLFF. The CDR3 DNA sequence: TGTGCCAGCAGCCAAGAAATGGATCGGGACACACCGAACGAAAAACTGTTTTTT.

This clonotype has only a few counts. The rearrangement joins TRBV15 to TRBJ2-3; 8 nucleotides agree with TRBD1. This CDR3 spans 14 amino acids. Germline V gene sequence: CDR1 LNHNV, CDR2 YYDKDF (reference sequence). V shed 4 bases and J 5 bases; nucleotides not matched to a gene: 5. This chain's CDR3 is CATSTWTGLDTQYF. The DNA of the CDR3 is TGTGCCACCAGCACCTGGACAGGGCTAGATACGCAGTATTTT.

This clonotype was recorded many times. V gene TRBV9 combines with J gene TRBJ2-7; 8 bases fit TRBD2. This CDR3 contains 13 residues. V trimming: 2 bases; J trimming: 5 bases; junction bases outside the gene matches: 3. Germline CDR1 and CDR2: SGDLS and YYNGEE. The CDR3 coding sequence is TGTGCCAGCAGCGTCAGCGGGAGTGACGAGCAGTACTTC. Translated, it gives CASSVSGSDEQYF.

This clonotype was recorded at least ten times. The chain carries TRBV29-1 and TRBJ1-1; tentative D call: TRBD1 (6 bases). CDR1 is SQVTM and CDR2 is ANQGSEA in the germline V gene. CDR3 size: 14 residues. The ends were cut back, 2 bases at V and 0 bases at J, with 10 bases in the middle. The CDR3 loop reads CSVELGAMNTEAFF. As DNA, the CDR3 is TGCAGCGTTGAATTGGGGGCCATGAACACTGAAGCTTTCTTT.

At least ten counts were recorded for this clonotype. The chain employs TRBV15 and TRBJ1-6; D is undetermined. V was clipped by 3 bases and J by 0 bases, with 9 bases between them. Germline loops: CDR1 LNHNV, CDR2 YYDKDF (reference sequence). This CDR3 spans 16 amino acids. Here the CDR3 DNA reads TGTGCCACCAGCAGGGAACAGAGCTCCTATAATTCACCCCTCCACTTT. Translating it yields CATSREQSSYNSPLHF.

The sample holds a few counts of this clonotype. The V and J genes are TRBV20-1 and TRBJ1-4, with D hard to call. The germline CDR1 and CDR2 sequences are DFQATT and SNEGSKA (reference sequence). With 1 base removed from V and 3 bases from J, the gap between germline ends came to 3 bases. CDR3 size: 12 residues. The CDR3 sequence: CSARGPNEKLFF. CDR3 DNA sequence: TGCAGTGCTAGAGGCCCTAATGAAAAACTGTTTTTT.

This clonotype has at least ten counts. The rearrangement uses TRBV12-3 or TRBV12-4 and TRBJ2-1; D is possibly TRBD2 (7 bases). V was shortened by 6 bases and J by 5 bases, with 23 bases between the two germline ends. The CDR3 is 17 amino acids. As DNA, the CDR3 is TGTGCCAGCAGCTTAAGGGGGGGAGTCCCACCTAACAATGAGCAGTTCTTC. This encodes CASSLRGGVPPNNEQFF.

V usage is TRBV10-3 and J usage is TRBJ1-5, with D hard to call. Trimming took off 6 bases at V and 3 bases at J, with 12 bases between the two ends. Germline CDR1 reads ENHRY; CDR2 reads SYGVKD. The CDR3 covers 14 residues. CDR3 sequence (DNA): TGTGCCATCAGAAAGGATGGTTTCAATCAGCCCCAGCATTTT. This translates into CAIRKDGFNQPQHF.

V gene TRBV30 combines with J gene TRBJ1-6; D remains ambiguous. Germline assignment: CDR1 GTSNPN and CDR2 SVGIG (reference sequence). Trimming removed 7 bases from V and 3 bases from J, with 25 bases in between. There are 18 residues in the CDR3. CDR3 residues: CAFRATHGRPFYNSPLHF. Written as DNA, the CDR3 is TGTGCCTTCAGAGCCACCCATGGCCGTCCCTTCTATAATTCACCCCTCCACTTT.

The rearrangement joins TRBV7-8 to TRBJ2-2; D remains unclear. Germline V gives CDR1 SGHVS, CDR2 FQNEAQ. The CDR3 length is 15 residues. Trimming removed 2 bases at V and 4 bases at J, with 11 bases between. DNA for the CDR3: TGTGCCAGCAGCTTAATGGGGTCGGCCACCGGGGAGCTGTTTTTT. It translates to CASSLMGSATGELFF.

V and J are TRBV6-9 and TRBJ2-5, with 14 bases lining up with TRBD2. Germline V gene data show CDR1 as MNHGY and CDR2 as SVAAGI. The CDR3 spans 17 residues. V shed 4 bases and J 5 bases; nucleotides not matched to a gene: 9. The CDR3 DNA sequence: TGTGCCAGCAGTTTCGGGACTAGCGGGAGAGTTGCGGAGACCCAGTACTTC. Its translation: CASSFGTSGRVAETQYF.

This clonotype was detected ten times or more. The rearrangement uses TRBV11-3 and TRBJ1-5, with D possibly TRBD1 on 5 matching bases. Germline V gene data show CDR1 as SGHNT and CDR2 as YENEEA. V gave up 1 base and J gave up 9 bases, with 22 bases separating them. The CDR3 contains 17 residues. CDR3: CASSLGSIGAPLGPQHF. Here the CDR3 DNA reads TGTGCCAGCAGCTTAGGTTCTATTGGGGCTCCTTTGGGGCCCCAGCATTTT.